Below, one T cell receptor beta chain is given with its context. The antigen is undetermined. Germline V gene sequence: CDR1 MNHEY, CDR2 SMNVEV (reference sequence). There are 14 residues in the CDR3. Trimming cost V 3 bases and J 6 bases, with 15 bases left between them. TCRdb processed the 5' RACE reads anew with MiXCR; each CDR3 protein has one entry. The sample shows 450,000 to 600,000 distinct CDR3 sequences, about a sixth of them seen only once. This sample is part of a study of T cells after yellow fever vaccination. Study-level findings and limits: Post-booster reappearance was seen for most primary-vaccination clones (around 96% CD4, around 89% CD8).

The TCR originated in a man aged 18 to 29 who received the YFV17D yellow fever vaccine. The material sequenced was PBMCs, taken less than 6 days after the first yellow fever vaccination. J is TRBJ2-7 and V is TRBV27, with D maybe TRBD1 (5 bases). The CDR3 is CASSLARREAEQYF. In DNA form, the CDR3 reads TGTGCCAGCAGTTTGGCGCGCAGGGAAGCCGAGCAGTACTTC.